This T cell receptor beta chain is drawn from a study of T cell responses to AZD1222 COVID-19 vaccine. Findings of the study overall: The study sampled repertoires only after the peak T cell response.

The table came from immunoSEQ multiplex PCR; TCRdb's copy has only in-frame clones and leaves some out. Of over 140,000 clones listed, 90% to 95% are singletons. The CDR3 has 15 residues. Trimming left V 0 bases short and J 3 bases short, with 13 bases between. CDR1 SGDLS and CDR2 YYNGEE come from the germline V gene. In the case of this clone: The antigen is not known.

The material was peripheral blood, obtained 28 days after the second AZD1222 dose. This clonotype was obtained from an adult who received the AZD1222 COVID-19 vaccine. The gene calls are TRBV9 and TRBJ2-7, with D maybe TRBD2 (6 bases). The CDR3 sequence is CASSVGAGPLYEQYF. CDR3 bases: TGTGCCAGCAGCGTAGGGGCGGGGCCCCTCTACGAGCAGTACTTC. The full variable domain, in which reference TRBV9 and TRBJ2-7 provide the parts outside the CDR3, is DSGVTQTPKHLITATGQRVTLRCSPRSGDLSVYWYQQSLDQGLQFLIQYYNGEERAKGNILERFSAQQFPDLHSELNLSSLELGDSALYFCASSVGAGPLYEQYFGPGTRLTVT.